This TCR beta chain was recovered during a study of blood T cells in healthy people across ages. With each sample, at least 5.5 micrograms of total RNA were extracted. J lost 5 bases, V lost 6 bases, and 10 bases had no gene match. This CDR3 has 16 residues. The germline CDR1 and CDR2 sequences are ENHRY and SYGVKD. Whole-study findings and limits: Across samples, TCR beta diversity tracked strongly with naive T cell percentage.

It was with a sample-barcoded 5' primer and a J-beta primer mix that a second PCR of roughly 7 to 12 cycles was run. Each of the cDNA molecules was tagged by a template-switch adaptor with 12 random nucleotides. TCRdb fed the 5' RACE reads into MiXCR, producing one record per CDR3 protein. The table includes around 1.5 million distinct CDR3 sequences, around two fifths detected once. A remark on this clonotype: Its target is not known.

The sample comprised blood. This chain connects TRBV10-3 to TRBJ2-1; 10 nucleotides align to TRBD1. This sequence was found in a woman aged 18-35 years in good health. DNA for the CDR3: TGTGCCATCAGAGGGACAGGGGTCTCCCCCAACAATGAGCAGTTCTTC. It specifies CAIRGTGVSPNNEQFF.